This T cell receptor beta chain was identified in a study of control samples from healthy donors and cancer patients. Assay used: immunoSEQ multiplex PCR; TCRdb lists only in-frame clones, some missing. This sample yields some 150,000 clones, of which 94% are seen a single time; about an eighth belongs to the top ten. Trimming removed 3 bases from V and 0 bases from J; junction bases left unmatched: 7. This CDR3 region has 16 residues. CDR1 and CDR2 (germline): MNHEY, SMNVEV (reference sequence). Material: blood. This chain links TRBV27 with TRBJ1-2; the match to TRBD1 covers 7 bases. This receptor was taken from a man aged 35-49 years in good health. CDR3 bases: TGTGCCAGCAGTTTCCGGGGACAGCCAACTAACTATGGCTACACCTTC. Its protein is CASSFRGQPTNYGYTF.